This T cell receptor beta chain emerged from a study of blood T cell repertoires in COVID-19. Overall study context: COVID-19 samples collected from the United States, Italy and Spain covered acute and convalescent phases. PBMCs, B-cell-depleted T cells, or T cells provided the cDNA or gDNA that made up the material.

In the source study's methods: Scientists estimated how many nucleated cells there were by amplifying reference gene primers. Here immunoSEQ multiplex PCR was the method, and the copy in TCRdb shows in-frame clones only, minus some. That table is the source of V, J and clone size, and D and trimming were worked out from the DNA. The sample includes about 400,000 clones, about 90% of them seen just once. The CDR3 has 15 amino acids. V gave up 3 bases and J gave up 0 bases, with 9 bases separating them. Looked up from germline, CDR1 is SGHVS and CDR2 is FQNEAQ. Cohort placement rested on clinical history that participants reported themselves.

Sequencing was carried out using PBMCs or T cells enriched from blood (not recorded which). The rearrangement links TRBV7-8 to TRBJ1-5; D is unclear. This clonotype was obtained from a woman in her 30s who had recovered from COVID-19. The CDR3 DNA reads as TGTGCCAGCAGCTTGGAGAGGAATAGCAATCAGCCCCAGCATTTT. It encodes CASSLERNSNQPQHF.